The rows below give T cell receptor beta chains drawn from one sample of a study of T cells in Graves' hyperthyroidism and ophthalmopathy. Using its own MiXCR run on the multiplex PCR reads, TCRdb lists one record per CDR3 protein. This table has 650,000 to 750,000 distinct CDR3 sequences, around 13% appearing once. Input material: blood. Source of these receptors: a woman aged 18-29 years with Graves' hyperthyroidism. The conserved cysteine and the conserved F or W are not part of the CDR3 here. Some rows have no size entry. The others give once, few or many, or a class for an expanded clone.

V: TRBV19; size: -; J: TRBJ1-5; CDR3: ASNPGQGALGQPQH
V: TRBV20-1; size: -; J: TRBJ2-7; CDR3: SASGGNPYEQY
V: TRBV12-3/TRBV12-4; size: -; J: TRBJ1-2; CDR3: ASSPGTGPNT
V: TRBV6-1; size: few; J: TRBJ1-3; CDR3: ATKSGGASGNTIY
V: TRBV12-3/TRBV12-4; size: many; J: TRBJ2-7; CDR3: ASSLAQKYEQY
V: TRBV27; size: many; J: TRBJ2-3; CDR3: ASNLTRVSRGTDTQY
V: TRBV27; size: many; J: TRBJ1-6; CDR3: ASSLSWPLGSPLH
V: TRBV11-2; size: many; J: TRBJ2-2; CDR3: ASSPAGAGTGELF
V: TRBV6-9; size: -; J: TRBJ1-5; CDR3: ASSYPPGNRRNQPQH
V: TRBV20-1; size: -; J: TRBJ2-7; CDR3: SAERPYITYEQY
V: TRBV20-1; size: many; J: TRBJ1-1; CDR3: SARSDSLPNTEAF
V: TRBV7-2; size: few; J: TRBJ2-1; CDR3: ASSQGGAGREQF
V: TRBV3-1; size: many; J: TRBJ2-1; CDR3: ASSQGTGGWGNEQF
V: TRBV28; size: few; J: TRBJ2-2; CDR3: ASSPRSGQLTGELF
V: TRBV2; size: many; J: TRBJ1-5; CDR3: ASSEALGHRANQPQH
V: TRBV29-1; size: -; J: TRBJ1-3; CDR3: SVVGASGNTIY
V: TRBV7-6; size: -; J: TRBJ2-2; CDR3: ASSFSGSRTGELF
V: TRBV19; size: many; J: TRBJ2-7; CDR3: ASSISAGKYEQY
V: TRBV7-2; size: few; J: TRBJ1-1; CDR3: ASSLGLRNTEAF
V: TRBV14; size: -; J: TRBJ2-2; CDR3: ASRKQGATGELF
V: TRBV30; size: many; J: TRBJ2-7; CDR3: AWSVLGRETYEQY
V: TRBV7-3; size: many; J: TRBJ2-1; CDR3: ASSPQGLAVTNEQF
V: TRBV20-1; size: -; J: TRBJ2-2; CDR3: SALSGTSGNGELF
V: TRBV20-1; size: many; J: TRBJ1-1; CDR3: SASGLPNTEAF
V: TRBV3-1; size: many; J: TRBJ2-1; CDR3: ASSQPFHQEGGNEQF
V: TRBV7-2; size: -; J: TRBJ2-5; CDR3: ASSFSPATQETQY
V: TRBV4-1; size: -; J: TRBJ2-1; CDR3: ASSRTGGPENEQF
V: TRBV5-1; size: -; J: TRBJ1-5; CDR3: ASSSGREYSNQPQH
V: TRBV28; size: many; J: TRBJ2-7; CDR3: ASSLGFVYEQY
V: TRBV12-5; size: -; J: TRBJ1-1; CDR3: ASGFGTEAF
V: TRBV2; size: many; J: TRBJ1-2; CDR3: ASSFTEVVGYT
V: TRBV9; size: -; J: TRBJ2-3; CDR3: ASSVERTPGDTQY
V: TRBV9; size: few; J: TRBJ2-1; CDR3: ASSVGDGSYNEQF
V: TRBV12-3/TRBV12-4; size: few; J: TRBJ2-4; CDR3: ASSKGAKNIQY
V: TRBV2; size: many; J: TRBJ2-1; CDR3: ASMNRDYNEQF
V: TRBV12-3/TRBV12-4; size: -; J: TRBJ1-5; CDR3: ASSFGRPLH
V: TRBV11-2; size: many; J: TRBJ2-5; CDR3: ASSLINPSGVQETQY
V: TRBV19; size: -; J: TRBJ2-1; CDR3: ASSWGLAGGAYNEQF
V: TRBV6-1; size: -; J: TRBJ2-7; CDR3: ASRGDRGIGEQY
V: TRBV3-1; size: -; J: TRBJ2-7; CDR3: ASADYRGGYEQY
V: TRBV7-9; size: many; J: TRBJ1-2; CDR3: ASSLAQSYGYT